A single sample is the source of the 4 T cell receptor beta chains below, sequenced in a study of beta chain features in type 1 diabetes. The investigators reverse transcribed all of the isolated RNA, so they sequenced expressed TCRB transcripts. Profiling relied on immunoSEQ multiplex PCR, and the TCRdb table lists in-frame clones only, not all of them. This sample carries about 140,000 clones, 6% to 7.5% of them seen once, and the ten largest clones take about 1.4%. The sample taken for sequencing was central memory CD4+ T cells from blood. The receptor set was obtained from a woman aged 25 to 39 in good health.

This clone has a handful of counts. The chain recombines TRBV5-1 with TRBJ2-2; maybe TRBD2 (5 bases). V was clipped by 4 bases and J by 4 bases, with 11 bases between them. Germline V gene lookup returns CDR1 SGHRS and CDR2 YFSETQ. There are 14 residues in the CDR3. The CDR3 sequence: CASSPGWGTGELFF. The DNA of the CDR3 is TGCGCCAGCAGCCCGGGGTGGGGCACCGGGGAGCTGTTTTTT.

V gene TRBV11-2 combines with J gene TRBJ2-1; 9 nucleotides line up with TRBD2. Germline loops: CDR1 SGHAT, CDR2 FQNNGV. The CDR3 is made up of 15 amino acids. The J segment lost 8 bases and the V segment lost 5 bases, leaving 10 bases of the junction unmatched. The CDR3 loop is CASSRNSGSSYEQFF. CDR3 in DNA: TGTGCCAGCAGCCGAAATAGCGGGAGTAGCTATGAGCAGTTCTTC.

This clone was found a few times. This chain links TRBV11-2 with TRBJ2-1; 8 nucleotides match TRBD2. The CDR3 contains 15 residues. CDR1 and CDR2 from the germline V gene are SGHAT and FQNNGV. V lost 5 bases, J lost 8 bases, and 11 bases stayed unmatched. CDR3 loop: CASSRTGTRYDEQFF. DNA of the CDR3: TGTGCCAGCAGCCGTACCGGGACTAGATATGATGAGCAGTTCTTC.

The rearrangement uses TRBV30 and TRBJ1-5; unclear D gene. The germline V gene has CDR1 GTSNPN and CDR2 SVGIG (reference sequence). V lost 0 bases to trimming and J lost 5 bases, with 8 bases between them. CDR3 length equals 13 residues. The CDR3 DNA reads as TGTGCCTGGAGTGTACAAAGCGATCAGCCCCAGCATTTT. Protein product: CAWSVQSDQPQHF.